The TCR beta chain under discussion was sequenced for a study of shared clonotypes between healthy human individuals. Sequencing was performed with immunoSEQ multiplex PCR; in TCRdb, only in-frame clones are kept and a portion is missing. This sample has more than 150,000 clones; 85% to 95% occur once, and the top ten carry 0.067%. V was shortened by 0 bases and J by 11 bases, with 16 bases between the two germline ends. Germline CDR1 and CDR2: ENHRY and SYGVKD. This CDR3 is built from 14 residues. The specimen sequenced was naive CD4+ T cells sorted from blood. The subset denotes: CD45RA+ positively selected. The chain carries TRBV10-3 and TRBJ1-1; TRBD1 might be the D (5 bases). The clonotype was recovered from a woman aged 25-40 years in good health. The CDR3 sequence is CAISESEEGRGAFF. CDR3 DNA: TGTGCCATCAGTGAGTCGGAGGAAGGACGGGGGGCTTTCTTT.